The 24 T cell receptor beta chains given below trace back to one sample, sequenced in a study of beta chain features in type 1 diabetes. Study-level findings and limits: In all four CD4+ subsets, TCRB CDR3 length was significantly, moderately reduced in type 1 diabetes.

What was sequenced were expressed TCRB transcripts, since all of the isolated RNA had been reverse transcribed. Libraries were prepared by immunoSEQ multiplex PCR; TCRdb keeps only in-frame clonotypes and omits some of them. The sample lists 300,000 to 350,000 clones, about a tenth occurring once. No antigens are known for them. Sequencing used central memory CD4+ T cells from blood. These receptors were collected from a man aged 30 to 45 with type 1 diabetes.

Only a few counts were recorded for this clone. The J gene is TRBJ2-5, the V gene TRBV6-5; the D gene is possibly TRBD2 (6 bases). The germline V gene encodes CDR1 MNHEY and CDR2 SVGAGI. Trimming took off 8 bases at V and 3 bases at J, with 19 bases between the two ends. CDR3 length: 15 residues. CDR3 amino acids: CASSFFDGSKETQYF. The CDR3 DNA follows: TGTGCCAGCTCCTTCTTCGACGGGAGCAAAGAGACCCAGTACTTC.

This clone was recorded a few times. CDR3 loop: CASLGLIQETQYF. CDR3 coding DNA: TGTGCCAGTTTGGGCCTTATCCAAGAGACCCAGTACTTC. The V gene is TRBV28, the J gene TRBJ2-5, with D unclear. Germline V gene sequence: CDR1 MDHEN, CDR2 SYDVKM. This CDR3 has 13 residues. V was pared by 9 bases and J by 1 base, with 12 bases between.

This clone has a count of ten or more. The chain combines TRBV6-1 with TRBJ2-1; 10 bases agree with TRBD2. The germline gives CDR1 MNHNS, CDR2 SASEGT. The CDR3 sequence is 17 residues long. V shed 1 base and J 6 bases; nucleotides not matched to a gene: 9. This chain's CDR3 is CASSEGRAGGASNEQFF. The CDR3 DNA follows: TGTGCCAGCAGTGAAGGGAGAGCGGGGGGGGCCTCCAATGAGCAGTTCTTC.

The chain carries TRBV5-1 and TRBJ2-3, with D unclear. The germline gives CDR1 SGHRS, CDR2 YFSETQ. This CDR3 is 14 amino acids long. V gave up 2 bases and J gave up 0 bases, with 7 bases separating them. As DNA, the CDR3 is TGCGCCAGCAGCTTTATGGACAGCACAGATACGCAGTATTTT. The encoded protein is CASSFMDSTDTQYF.

The rearrangement links TRBV2 to TRBJ2-5, with TRBD2 as a possible D gene (5 bases). There are 13 residues in the CDR3. Trimming removed 4 bases from V and 3 bases from J, with 9 bases in between. Germline V gene data show CDR1 as SNHLY and CDR2 as FYNNEI. The CDR3 nucleotides are TGTGCCAGCAGTGTTTTACTAGAAGAGACCCAGTACTTC. Its translation is CASSVLLEETQYF.

Only a few counts were recorded for this clone. The rearrangement uses TRBV6-1 and TRBJ1-5, with no clear D. The V end was cut by 3 bases, the J end by 5 bases, with 5 bases between. Germline V gives CDR1 MNHNS, CDR2 SASEGT. The CDR3 sequence is 12 residues long. CDR3 sequence: CASSELYQPQHF. The CDR3 bases are TGTGCCAGCAGTGAGTTATATCAGCCCCAGCATTTT.

This clone was recorded a few times. This sequence joins TRBV2 and TRBJ2-4; D is unclear. The V gene lost 4 bases and the J gene lost 8 bases, with 15 bases spanning the gap. The germline V gene encodes CDR1 SNHLY and CDR2 FYNNEI. CDR3 length: 14 residues. CDR3 coding DNA: TGTGCCAGCAGTGGGGTAAACCCCCCAGACATTCAGTACTTC. It translates to CASSGVNPPDIQYF.

In this sample, this clone turned up a few times. The chain has TRBV6-5 and TRBJ2-5; D ambiguous. CDR3 length: 15 amino acids. Between the trimmed V and J ends, which lost 0 bases and 3 bases, there was a span of 11 bases. The V gene's germline CDR1 is MNHEY and CDR2 SVGAGI. CDR3 region: CASSYSYQFKETQYF. The DNA for the CDR3 is TGTGCCAGCAGTTACTCGTATCAGTTCAAAGAGACCCAGTACTTC.

In this sample, this clone turned up a few times. This chain links TRBV4-3 with TRBJ2-2, with a possible D match to TRBD1 (6 bases). Trimming stripped 1 base from V and 6 bases from J, with 12 bases between. The CDR3 spans 15 residues. The germline gives CDR1 LGHNA, CDR2 YSLEER. The DNA for the CDR3 is TGCGCCAGCAGCCAAGCTTACAGGGTTCCCGGGGAGCTGTTTTTT. Encoded protein: CASSQAYRVPGELFF.

This clone has a count of ten or more. The CDR3 nucleotides read TGTGCCAGCAGCTTAGGGGGGTCAGATACGCAGTATTTT. Encoded protein: CASSLGGSDTQYF. The chain couples TRBV7-8 to TRBJ2-3; D might be TRBD1 or TRBD2, each matching 5 bases. CDR3 length equals 13 residues. Trimming removed 1 base at V and 4 bases at J, with 6 bases between. CDR1 is SGHVS and CDR2 is FQNEAQ in the germline V gene.

This clone was observed a handful of times. The chain has TRBV4-1 and TRBJ1-6, with D tentatively TRBD1 (5 bases). Germline V gives CDR1 MGHRA, CDR2 YSYEKL. The CDR3 sequence is 16 residues long. V was trimmed by 0 bases and J by 8 bases, leaving 14 bases between them. The CDR3 here is CASSQERTRADSPLHF. CDR3 sequence (DNA): TGCGCCAGCAGCCAAGAGAGGACCAGGGCGGATTCACCCCTCCACTTT.

This clone was seen at least ten times. The chain uses TRBV5-1 and TRBJ2-7; D call uncertain. The CDR3 is made up of 15 amino acids. Trimming stripped 0 bases from V and 0 bases from J, with 10 bases between. The germline gives CDR1 SGHRS, CDR2 YFSETQ. CDR3 sequence: CASSLVPGSSYEQYF. CDR3 bases: TGCGCCAGCAGCTTGGTACCAGGTAGCTCCTACGAGCAGTACTTC.

This clone was counted only a few times. J is TRBJ2-5 and V is TRBV5-1; 11 bases line up with TRBD2. Germline CDR1 reads SGHRS; CDR2 reads YFSETQ. After removal of 4 bases from V and 3 bases from J, the junction contained 8 bases not matched to a gene. The CDR3 runs 16 residues. DNA for the CDR3: TGCGCCAGCAGCCCGGGTTGGGGACTAGCGGAAGAGACCCAGTACTTC. This sequence encodes CASSPGWGLAEETQYF.

This clone was counted at least ten times. This chain connects TRBV29-1 to TRBJ1-5, with D possibly being TRBD1 (5 bases). The CDR3 loop spans 13 amino acids. Germline V gene sequence: CDR1 SQVTM, CDR2 ANQGSEA. V lost 6 bases to trimming and J lost 2 bases, with 11 bases between them. This CDR3 reads CSVADSGNQPQHF. In nucleotides, the CDR3 is TGCAGCGTGGCCGACAGCGGCAATCAGCCCCAGCATTTT.

Worth noting for this clone: Other DNA sequences in this specimen translate into the identical CDR3. The chain combines TRBV7-2 with TRBJ2-1; D is unresolved. The CDR3 runs to 13 residues. Trimming cost V 1 base and J 2 bases, with 3 bases left between them. Germline loops: CDR1 SGHTA, CDR2 FQGNSA. CDR3 DNA: TGTGCCAGCAGCTTAGGAACCTACAATGAGCAGTTCTTC. Encoded protein: CASSLGTYNEQFF. Together with reference TRBV7-2 and TRBJ2-1, the CDR3 gives the full variable domain: GAGVSQSPSNKVTEKGKDVELRCDPISGHTALYWYRQSLGQGLEFLIYFQGNSAPDKSGLPSDRFSAERTGGSVSTLTIQRTQQEDSAVYLCASSLGTYNEQFFGPGTRLTVL.

This clone has a count of ten or more. This same CDR3 is encoded by further DNA sequences in the sample. The chain carries TRBV9 and TRBJ1-6; TRBD1 matches 11 bases. The CDR3 sequence is 15 residues long. Germline V gene lookup returns CDR1 SGDLS and CDR2 YYNGEE. The V segment lost 0 bases and the J segment 10 bases; nucleotides outside the gene matches: 3. The CDR3 loop reads CASSVEGQGVSPLHF. CDR3 sequence (DNA): TGTGCCAGCAGCGTAGAGGGACAGGGGGTATCACCCCTCCACTTT.

This clone was counted between two and nine times. The chain recombines TRBV25-1 with TRBJ2-7, with D uncertain. The CDR3 spans 13 residues. CDR1 and CDR2 from the germline V gene are MGHDK and SYGVNS. Trimming pared 7 bases from V and 0 bases from J, leaving 10 bases between. CDR3 sequence: CASTPWSSYEQYF. CDR3 sequence (DNA): TGTGCCAGCACCCCTTGGAGCTCCTACGAGCAGTACTTC.

As to this clone: This same CDR3 is encoded by further DNA sequences in the sample. The chain couples TRBV7-9 to TRBJ2-5; D possibly uses TRBD1 or TRBD2 (5 bases each). The CDR3 loop spans 14 amino acids. V was pared by 5 bases and J by 4 bases, with 14 bases between. Germline CDR1 and CDR2: SEHNR and FQNEAQ (reference sequence). DNA for the CDR3: TGTGCCAGCAGCCTAGGGGTAGGGAGAGAGACCCAGTACTTC. Its protein product is CASSLGVGRETQYF.

This clone has more than one count but fewer than ten. The chain employs TRBV11-2 and TRBJ2-3; D not resolved. This CDR3 is 14 amino acids long. Germline values: CDR1 SGHAT, CDR2 FQNNGV. Deletions cut 1 base from V and 7 bases from J, with 12 bases between. The CDR3 region has the DNA TGTGCCAGCAGCTTAGGGAGTTCCCCCCATACGCAGTATTTT. It yields the protein CASSLGSSPHTQYF.

There are a few counts of this clone. This rearrangement joins TRBV7-9 to TRBJ1-3; D remains unclear. Per germline, CDR1 SEHNR and CDR2 FQNEAQ (reference sequence). The ends were cut back, 8 bases at V and 1 base at J, with 9 bases in the middle. There are 13 residues in the CDR3. This CDR3 is CASGLWSGNTIYF. The CDR3 region has the DNA TGTGCCAGCGGGTTGTGGTCTGGAAACACCATATATTTT. The variable domain in full, completed from reference TRBV7-9 and TRBJ1-3, reads DTGVSQNPRHKITKRGQNVTFRCDPISEHNRLYWYRQTLGQGPEFLTYFQNEAQLEKSRLLSDRFSAERPKGSFSTLEIQRTEQGDSAMYLCASGLWSGNTIYFGEGSWLTVV.

This chain joins TRBV7-9 and TRBJ2-2; D may match TRBD1 or TRBD2 (5 bases each). The V end was cut by 5 bases, the J end by 5 bases, with 9 bases between. Germline V gene lookup returns CDR1 SEHNR and CDR2 FQNEAQ (reference sequence). The length of the CDR3 is 13 residues. The CDR3 loop reads CASSRDDTGELFF. The CDR3 region has the DNA TGTGCCAGCAGCCGGGACGATACCGGGGAGCTGTTTTTT.

The genes are TRBV18 and TRBJ1-2; a possible D gene is TRBD1 (5 bases). Looked up from germline, CDR1 is KGHSH and CDR2 is LQKENI. Trimming pared 2 bases from V and 3 bases from J, leaving 13 bases between. The CDR3 extends over 15 amino acids. CDR3 DNA sequence: TGTGCCAGCTCACCATTCCGCGGGGGTGACTATGGCTACACCTTC. It codes for CASSPFRGGDYGYTF.

This clone turned up a few times. The V gene is TRBV7-2, the J gene TRBJ1-2; the D gene is possibly TRBD1 (6 bases). The CDR3 is 15 amino acids. V was cut by 7 bases and J by 1 base, with 16 bases left in between. CDR1 is SGHTA, CDR2 FQGNSA, per germline. For the CDR3, the DNA is TGTGCCAGCACTCCCTACAGGGAGGGTAACTATGGCTACACCTTC. Its translation: CASTPYREGNYGYTF.

Only a few counts were recorded for this clone. The gene calls are TRBV27 and TRBJ2-5; D not resolved. V lost 5 bases and J lost 0, with 7 bases in between. This CDR3 spans 13 amino acids. In germline, CDR1 is MNHEY, CDR2 SMNVEV (reference sequence). The DNA of the CDR3 is TGTGCCAGCAGTCCCCAGTACCAAGAGACCCAGTACTTC. This gives the protein CASSPQYQETQYF.